This record covers a single T cell receptor beta chain. No antigen is known for it. The data stem from a study of monozygotic twins with inflammatory bowel disease. Broader study findings: On the inverse Simpson index, IBD patients scored lower for TCRbeta diversity than healthy co-twins.

TCRdb reanalyzed the 5' RACE reads and collapses them to one entry per CDR3 protein, without DNA. The clone table shows around 380,000 distinct CDR3 sequences, with the ten largest holding 2% to 3%. Germline CDR1 and CDR2: LGHNA and YNFKEQ. This CDR3 is 15 amino acids long. The sample was blood. This chain uses TRBV4-2 with TRBJ1-1; the D gene TCRdb calls, TRBD1, cannot be checked with no DNA. This clonotype was obtained from a human donor with ulcerative colitis or Crohn's disease, or a healthy co-twin of an affected twin (not recorded which). CDR3 protein: CASSTQTWGGTEAFF.